These 16 T cell receptor beta chains share one sample of origin, sequenced in a study of blood T cell repertoires in COVID-19. Assay: immunoSEQ multiplex PCR; the TCRdb copy retains only in-frame clones and omits some. Among hundreds of thousands of clones, approximately 87% were seen once, and the ten largest hold 10%. The sequenced material came from PBMCs or T cells enriched from blood (not recorded which). The receptors were gathered from a woman aged 45-65 years who had recovered from COVID-19.

The chain recombines TRBV9 with TRBJ2-1; 9 bases agree with TRBD2. Trimming took 4 bases from V and 4 from J; bases not matched to a gene: 6. The CDR3 is 15 amino acids. The germline V gene has CDR1 SGDLS and CDR2 YYNGEE. CDR3 in amino acids: CASSTPSGEYNEQFF. The CDR3 nucleotides are TGTGCCAGCAGCACCCCTAGCGGGGAGTACAATGAGCAGTTCTTC.

J is TRBJ2-5 and V is TRBV7-9; D uncertain. This CDR3 has 14 residues. V was clipped by 1 base and J by 5 bases, with 11 bases between them. CDR1 is SEHNR, CDR2 FQNEAQ, per germline (reference sequence). DNA for the CDR3: TGTGCCAGCAGCTTAGGACAACCCCCTGAGACCCAGTACTTC. It translates to CASSLGQPPETQYF.

The chain combines TRBV7-9 with TRBJ2-1, with 11 bases fitting TRBD2. After removal of 7 bases from V and 4 bases from J, the junction contained 9 bases not matched to a gene. Germline CDR1 SEHNR, CDR2 FQNEAQ (reference sequence). The CDR3 length is 16 residues. This chain's CDR3 is CASNTPGLADYNEQFF. The CDR3 nucleotides read TGTGCCAGCAACACACCGGGACTAGCGGATTACAATGAGCAGTTCTTC.

The rearrangement joins TRBV1 to TRBJ2-5; the table's D call, TRBD1, was not checked against the DNA. TRBV1 corresponds to a pseudogene. The CDR3 totals 19 residues. CDR3: CTTHTKYVPGHTEFETQYF. CDR3 DNA: TGCACCACACACACGAAATACGTACCGGGACACACAGAATTTGAGACCCAGTACTTC.

A note on this clone: In the same sample, other DNA sequences code for this CDR3. The chain is built from TRBV6-2 or TRBV6-3 and TRBJ1-2; 7 nucleotides agree with TRBD1. Trimming took 2 bases from V and 4 from J; bases not matched to a gene: 4. CDR3 length equals 14 residues. The V gene's germline CDR1 is MNHEY and CDR2 SVGEGT. The CDR3 region is CASSYPGTVYGYTF. The CDR3 coding sequence is TGTGCCAGCAGTTACCCCGGGACAGTCTATGGCTACACCTTC.

The chain combines TRBV25-1 with TRBJ2-7; D is perhaps TRBD1 (5 bases). With 6 bases removed from V and 4 bases from J, the gap between germline ends came to 16 bases. CDR3 size: 14 residues. In germline, CDR1 is MGHDK, CDR2 SYGVNS. CDR3 nucleotide sequence: TGTGCCAGCAGAGACAGTGGACGGATTTACGAGCAGTACTTC. Its translation is CASRDSGRIYEQYF.

This sequence joins TRBV28 and TRBJ1-3, with TRBD1 matching 9 bases. Germline V gene sequence: CDR1 MDHEN, CDR2 SYDVKM. The CDR3 extends over 18 amino acids. V was clipped by 4 bases and J by 0 bases; unmatched bases: 10. The CDR3 nucleotides are TGTGCCAGCAGTTCCCGAACCGGGACAGGGACCTCTGGAAACACCATATATTTT. It is translated as CASSSRTGTGTSGNTIYF.

The V gene is TRBV19, the J gene TRBJ1-2, with a weak D call TRBD1 (6 bases). The CDR3 covers 15 residues. The ends were cut back, 0 bases at V and 5 bases at J, with 13 bases in the middle. Germline lookup yields CDR1 LNHDA and CDR2 SQIVND (reference sequence). In DNA, the CDR3 is TGTGCCAGTAGTATAGACTTAATAGGACAGTATGGCTACACCTTC. Its translation: CASSIDLIGQYGYTF.

The rearrangement links TRBV7-9 to TRBJ1-1; no clear D. CDR1 and CDR2 (germline): SEHNR, FQNEAQ (reference sequence). There are 15 residues in the CDR3. The V end was cut by 4 bases, the J end by 0 bases, with 12 bases between. As DNA, the CDR3 is TGTGCCAGCAGCTCCAAGAGGAGGGTGAACACTGAAGCTTTCTTT. Translation gives CASSSKRRVNTEAFF.

A single count supports this clone. V is TRBV7-2 and J is TRBJ2-7; 8 nucleotides agree with TRBD2. CDR3 length: 18 amino acids. V shed 1 base and J 0 bases; nucleotides not matched to a gene: 11. Germline CDR1 and CDR2: SGHTA and FQGNSA. The DNA of the CDR3 is TGTGCCAGCAGCTTAGTTAAAGGATTAAGCGGGGGCTCCTACGAGCAGTACTTC. Translating gives CASSLVKGLSGGSYEQYF.

This clone was counted a single time. The J gene is TRBJ2-1, the V gene TRBV24-1; a possible D gene is TRBD1 (5 bases). The V and J ends lost 4 bases and 9 bases respectively, with 9 bases between them. The CDR3 runs to 12 residues. Germline CDR1 reads KGHDR; CDR2 reads SFDVKD. The CDR3 nucleotides are TGTGCCACCAGTGAGCAGGGTCCTGAGCAGTTCTTC. Its protein is CATSEQGPEQFF.

V gene TRBV7-2 combines with J gene TRBJ2-5, with 8 bases lining up with TRBD2. Germline V gene lookup returns CDR1 SGHTA and CDR2 FQGNSA. The V gene end was trimmed by 3 bases and the J gene end by 2 bases; junction bases not matched to a gene: 8. The CDR3 runs 16 residues. For the CDR3, the DNA is TGTGCCAGCAGCTTCCGAACGGGGGGGACACAAGAGACCCAGTACTTC. Translation: CASSFRTGGTQETQYF.

This clone was recorded once. The genes are TRBV4-3 and TRBJ1-2; the match to TRBD1 covers 7 bases. Germline V gene lookup returns CDR1 LGHNA and CDR2 YSLEER. The ends lost 1 base at V and 0 bases at J; junction bases unmatched: 5. The CDR3 extends over 16 amino acids. CDR3 DNA sequence: TGCGCCAGCAGCCAAGGATTTGGGACAGCTAACTATGGCTACACCTTC. It yields the protein CASSQGFGTANYGYTF.

This chain uses TRBV11-2 with TRBJ2-7; maybe TRBD2 (5 bases). Germline values: CDR1 SGHAT, CDR2 FQNNGV. The CDR3 loop spans 13 amino acids. V lost 5 bases to trimming and J lost 1 base, with 9 bases between them. The CDR3 loop reads CASSPPGSYEQYF. In DNA, the CDR3 is TGTGCCAGCAGCCCCCCGGGGTCCTACGAGCAGTACTTC. Full variable domain (missing parts from reference TRBV11-2 and TRBJ2-7): EAGVAQSPRYKIIEKRQSVAFWCNPISGHATLYWYQQILGQGPKLLIQFQNNGVVDDSQLPKDRFSAERLKGVDSTLKIQPAKLEDSAVYLCASSPPGSYEQYFGPGTRLTVT.

V usage is TRBV9 and J usage is TRBJ1-4; TRBD1 matches 9 bases. The CDR3 has 16 residues. Germline trimming cut 7 bases from V and 5 bases from J; bases unmatched to any gene: 12. Germline V gene data show CDR1 as SGDLS and CDR2 as YYNGEE. CDR3 sequence: CASGGQGNSRNEKLFF. The CDR3 coding sequence is TGTGCCAGCGGGGGACAGGGAAACTCTCGGAATGAAAAACTGTTTTTT.

The J gene is TRBJ2-3, the V gene TRBV5-1; TRBD2 agrees at 9 bases. The CDR3 totals 17 residues. V lost 0 bases, J lost 4 bases, and 9 bases stayed unmatched. Germline lookup yields CDR1 SGHRS and CDR2 YFSETQ. The CDR3 reads CASSLARASGVPDTQYF. The CDR3 nucleotides are TGCGCCAGCAGCTTGGCCAGGGCTAGCGGGGTTCCAGATACGCAGTATTTT.